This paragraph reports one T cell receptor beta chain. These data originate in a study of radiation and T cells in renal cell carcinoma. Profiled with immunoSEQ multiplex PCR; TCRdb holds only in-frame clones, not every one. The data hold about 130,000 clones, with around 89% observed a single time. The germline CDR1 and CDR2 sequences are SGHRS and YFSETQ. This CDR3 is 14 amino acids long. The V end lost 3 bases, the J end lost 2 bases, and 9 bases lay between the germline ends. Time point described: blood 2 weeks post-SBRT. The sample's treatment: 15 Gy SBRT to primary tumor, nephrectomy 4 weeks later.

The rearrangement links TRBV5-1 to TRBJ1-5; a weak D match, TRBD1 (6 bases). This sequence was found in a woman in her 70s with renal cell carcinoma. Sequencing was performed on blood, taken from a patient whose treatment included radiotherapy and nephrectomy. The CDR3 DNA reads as TGCGCCAGCAGCTCCGAGGGGGGCAATCAGCCCCAGCATTTT. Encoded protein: CASSSEGGNQPQHF.